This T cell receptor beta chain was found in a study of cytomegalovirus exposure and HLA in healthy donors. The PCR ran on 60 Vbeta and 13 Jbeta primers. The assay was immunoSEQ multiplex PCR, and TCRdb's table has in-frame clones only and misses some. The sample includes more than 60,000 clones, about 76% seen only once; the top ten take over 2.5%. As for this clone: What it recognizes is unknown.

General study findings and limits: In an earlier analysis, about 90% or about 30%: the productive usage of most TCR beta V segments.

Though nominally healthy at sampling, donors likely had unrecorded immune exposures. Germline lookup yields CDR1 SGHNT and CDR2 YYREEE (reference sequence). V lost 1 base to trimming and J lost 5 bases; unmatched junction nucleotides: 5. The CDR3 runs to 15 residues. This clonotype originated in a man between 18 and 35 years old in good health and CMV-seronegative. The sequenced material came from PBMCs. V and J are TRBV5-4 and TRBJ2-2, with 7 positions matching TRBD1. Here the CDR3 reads CASSLQGQSTGELFF. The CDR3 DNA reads TGTGCCAGCAGCTTGCAGGGACAGTCTACCGGGGAGCTGTTTTTT.